This T cell receptor (beta chain) was recorded in a study of T cell repertoires in cytomegalovirus infection. Whole-study context: CMV infection plus the matching HLA type was flagged by public TCR beta signatures.

Comment on this clonotype: Its antigen is not identified.

Using its own MiXCR run on the reads, TCRdb lists one record per CDR3 protein. The sample carries some 54,000 distinct CDR3 sequences, 15% to 20% recorded once. Material: CD8+ T cells from cultured PBMCs, obtained from culture after CMV antigen stimulation. The receptor was derived from a human donor in good health (CMV status not recorded). Some clones in this sample may be carry-over from other donors' samples.

The CDR3 coding sequence is TGTGCCAGCAGCTTCGGAGACAGGGGGCCGGGTCCTCAGCCCCAGCATTTT. The encoded protein is CASSFGDRGPGPQPQHF. This sequence joins TRBV11-3 and TRBJ1-5; 10 nucleotides agree with TRBD1. Germline V lookup: CDR1 SGHNT, CDR2 YENEEA. The V gene end was trimmed by 3 bases and the J gene end by 6 bases; junction bases not matched to a gene: 11. The CDR3 spans 17 residues.